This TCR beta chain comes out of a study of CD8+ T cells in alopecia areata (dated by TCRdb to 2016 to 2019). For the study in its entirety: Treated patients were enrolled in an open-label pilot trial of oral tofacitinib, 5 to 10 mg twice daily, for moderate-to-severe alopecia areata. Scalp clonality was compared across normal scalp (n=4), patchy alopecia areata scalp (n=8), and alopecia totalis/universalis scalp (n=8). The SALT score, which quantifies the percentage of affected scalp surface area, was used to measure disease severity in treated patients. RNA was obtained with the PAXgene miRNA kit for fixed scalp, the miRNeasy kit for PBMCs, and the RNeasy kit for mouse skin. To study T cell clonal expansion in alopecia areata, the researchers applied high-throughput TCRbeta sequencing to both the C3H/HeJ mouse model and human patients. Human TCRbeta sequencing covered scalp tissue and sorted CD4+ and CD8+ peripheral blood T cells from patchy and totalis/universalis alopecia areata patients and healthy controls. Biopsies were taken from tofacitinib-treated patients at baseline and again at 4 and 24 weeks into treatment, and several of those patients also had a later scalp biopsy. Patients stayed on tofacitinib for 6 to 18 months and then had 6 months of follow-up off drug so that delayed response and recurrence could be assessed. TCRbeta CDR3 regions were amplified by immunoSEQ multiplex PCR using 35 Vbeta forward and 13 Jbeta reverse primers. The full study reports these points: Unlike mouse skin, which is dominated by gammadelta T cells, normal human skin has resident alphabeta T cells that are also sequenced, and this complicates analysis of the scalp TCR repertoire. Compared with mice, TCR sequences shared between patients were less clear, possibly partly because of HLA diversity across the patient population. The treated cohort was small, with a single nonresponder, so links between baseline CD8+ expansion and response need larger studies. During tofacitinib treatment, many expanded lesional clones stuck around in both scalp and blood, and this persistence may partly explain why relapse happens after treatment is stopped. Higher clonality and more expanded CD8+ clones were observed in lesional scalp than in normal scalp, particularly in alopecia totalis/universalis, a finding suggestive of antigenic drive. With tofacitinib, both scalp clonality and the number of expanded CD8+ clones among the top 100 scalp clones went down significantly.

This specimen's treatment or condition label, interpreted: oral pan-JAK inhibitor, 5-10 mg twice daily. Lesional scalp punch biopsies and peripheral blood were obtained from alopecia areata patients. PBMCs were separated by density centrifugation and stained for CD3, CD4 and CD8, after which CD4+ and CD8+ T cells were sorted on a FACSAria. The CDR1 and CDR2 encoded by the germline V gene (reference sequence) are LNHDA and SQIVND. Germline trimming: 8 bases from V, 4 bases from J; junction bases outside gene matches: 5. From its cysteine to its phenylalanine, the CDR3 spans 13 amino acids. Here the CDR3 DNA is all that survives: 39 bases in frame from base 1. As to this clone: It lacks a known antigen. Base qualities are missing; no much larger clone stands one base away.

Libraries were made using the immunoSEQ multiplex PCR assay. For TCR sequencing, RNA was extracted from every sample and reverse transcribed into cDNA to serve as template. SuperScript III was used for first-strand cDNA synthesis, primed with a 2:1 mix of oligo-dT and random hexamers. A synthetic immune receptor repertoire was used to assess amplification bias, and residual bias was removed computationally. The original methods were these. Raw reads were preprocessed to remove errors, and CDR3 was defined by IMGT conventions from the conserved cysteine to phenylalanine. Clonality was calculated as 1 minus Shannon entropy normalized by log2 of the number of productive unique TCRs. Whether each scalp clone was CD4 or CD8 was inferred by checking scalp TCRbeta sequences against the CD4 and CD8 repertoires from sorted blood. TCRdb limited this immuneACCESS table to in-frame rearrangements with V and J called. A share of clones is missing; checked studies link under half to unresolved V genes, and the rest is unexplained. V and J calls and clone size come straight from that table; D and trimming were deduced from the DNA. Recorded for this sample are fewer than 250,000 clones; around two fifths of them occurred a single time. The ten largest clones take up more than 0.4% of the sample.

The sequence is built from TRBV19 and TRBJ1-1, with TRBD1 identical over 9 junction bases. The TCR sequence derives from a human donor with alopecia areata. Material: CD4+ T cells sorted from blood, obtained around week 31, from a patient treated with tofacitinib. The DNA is TGTGCCAGTGGCCCGGACAGGGGCACTGAAGCTTTCTTT. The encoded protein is CASGPDRGTEAFF.